The rows below give T cell receptor beta chains drawn from one sample of a study of T cell responses to AZD1222 COVID-19 vaccine. Using immunoSEQ multiplex PCR, the repertoire was profiled, and TCRdb retains in-frame clones only, with some absent. The sample consists of more than 85,000 clones, approximately 85% of them appearing once. Sample: peripheral blood, taken on day 0 of AZD1222 vaccination. These receptors all come from an adult in good health. Each CDR3 is given with its conserved first and last residue. D genes are given only for firm matches. The size entry is marked missing in some rows and otherwise reads once, few, many or a size class.

v_call: TRBV6-5
d_call: TRBD1
clone_size: NA
j_call: TRBJ2-1
cdr3_nt: TGTGCCAGCAGTCCGGGACAGGGGTCCAATGAGCAGTTCTTC
cdr3_aa: CASSPGQGSNEQFF

v_call: TRBV28
d_call: TRBD1
clone_size: NA
j_call: TRBJ2-5
cdr3_nt: TGTGCCAGCAGTTCACATGGGACAGGTAGAGAGACCCAGTACTTC
cdr3_aa: CASSSHGTGRETQYF

v_call: TRBV19
d_call: TRBD2
clone_size: NA
j_call: TRBJ2-7
cdr3_nt: TGTGCCAGTAGTGCCCCCCCGGTAGCGGGGGGCTACGAGCAGTACTTC
cdr3_aa: CASSAPPVAGGYEQYF

v_call: TRBV7-2
d_call: TRBD1
clone_size: NA
j_call: TRBJ2-7
cdr3_nt: TGTGCCAGCAGCTCCTACAGGGGGCGCCCCGTAAAGTACGAGCAGTACTTC
cdr3_aa: CASSSYRGRPVKYEQYF

v_call: TRBV18
d_call: NA
clone_size: few
j_call: TRBJ2-7
cdr3_nt: TGTGCCAGCTCACCCCGGGCAGCCTACGAGCAGTACTTC
cdr3_aa: CASSPRAAYEQYF

v_call: TRBV7-2
d_call: TRBD2
clone_size: NA
j_call: TRBJ2-3
cdr3_nt: TGTGCCAGCAGCTTCCGGGGGGAAGATACGCAGTATTTT
cdr3_aa: CASSFRGEDTQYF

v_call: TRBV5-3
d_call: NA
clone_size: NA
j_call: TRBJ1-1
cdr3_nt: TGTGCCAGAAGCTTGATGGGGGTTCCGAACACTGAAGCTTTCTTT
cdr3_aa: CARSLMGVPNTEAFF

v_call: TRBV6-2/TRBV6-3
d_call: TRBD2
clone_size: NA
j_call: TRBJ2-1
cdr3_nt: TGTGCCAGCAGTTACGTAGCGGGAAGAATCAATGAGCAGTTCTTC
cdr3_aa: CASSYVAGRINEQFF

v_call: TRBV19
d_call: NA
clone_size: NA
j_call: TRBJ1-6
cdr3_nt: TGTGCCAGTAGCCCTAGAGGCAATTCACCCCTCCACTTT
cdr3_aa: CASSPRGNSPLHF

v_call: TRBV27
d_call: NA
clone_size: NA
j_call: TRBJ1-5
cdr3_nt: TGTGCCAGCACCATGAAGGGGACCCATTTAAATCAGCCCCAGCATTTT
cdr3_aa: CASTMKGTHLNQPQHF

v_call: TRBV5-1
d_call: NA
clone_size: few
j_call: TRBJ1-3
cdr3_nt: TGCGCCAGCAGCGCGAACTCTGGAAACACCATATATTTT
cdr3_aa: CASSANSGNTIYF

v_call: TRBV19
d_call: TRBD1
clone_size: NA
j_call: TRBJ1-3
cdr3_nt: TGTGCCAGTAGTTTGCAGGGGGCGCGAAACACCATATATTTT
cdr3_aa: CASSLQGARNTIYF

v_call: TRBV7-8
d_call: NA
clone_size: once
j_call: TRBJ1-2
cdr3_nt: TGTGCCAGCAGCCAGGGGTTGGCTAACTATGGCTACACCTTC
cdr3_aa: CASSQGLANYGYTF

v_call: TRBV7-2
d_call: NA
clone_size: once
j_call: TRBJ2-1
cdr3_nt: TGTGCCAGCAGCTCCCCAGTTTACAATGAGCAGTTCTTC
cdr3_aa: CASSSPVYNEQFF

v_call: TRBV7-3
d_call: NA
clone_size: NA
j_call: TRBJ2-3
cdr3_nt: TGTGCCAGCAGCTCTACAGGGACAGATACGCAGTATTTT
cdr3_aa: CASSSTGTDTQYF

v_call: TRBV4-1
d_call: NA
clone_size: NA
j_call: TRBJ2-3
cdr3_nt: TGCGCCAGCAGCCAACCGGTGGATACGCAGTATTTT
cdr3_aa: CASSQPVDTQYF

v_call: TRBV4-3
d_call: NA
clone_size: NA
j_call: TRBJ2-1
cdr3_nt: TGCGCCAGCAGCCAAGAGAGGGGCGGGTATAGCTCCTACAATGAGCAGTTCTTC
cdr3_aa: CASSQERGGYSSYNEQFF

v_call: TRBV19
d_call: NA
clone_size: once
j_call: TRBJ1-4
cdr3_nt: TGTGCCAGTAGCCACGTTGGCTATAATGAAAAACTGTTTTTT
cdr3_aa: CASSHVGYNEKLFF

v_call: TRBV7-2
d_call: TRBD2
clone_size: few
j_call: TRBJ2-2
cdr3_nt: TGTGCCAGCAGCCCGGGGGGGCCGAACGGGGAGCTGTTTTTT
cdr3_aa: CASSPGGPNGELFF

v_call: TRBV4-1
d_call: NA
clone_size: NA
j_call: TRBJ1-1
cdr3_nt: TGCGCCAGCAGCCAAGATTACTCCTCCAGCGGGTCCACTGAAGCTTTCTTT
cdr3_aa: CASSQDYSSSGSTEAFF

v_call: TRBV5-1
d_call: NA
clone_size: NA
j_call: TRBJ1-1
cdr3_nt: TGCGCCAGCAGTTTTGAGAGGAACACTGAAGCTTTCTTT
cdr3_aa: CASSFERNTEAFF

v_call: TRBV28
d_call: NA
clone_size: NA
j_call: TRBJ2-7
cdr3_nt: TGTGCCAGCGGCCGGGACTTGCCTACCTACGAGCAGTACTTC
cdr3_aa: CASGRDLPTYEQYF

v_call: TRBV7-8
d_call: NA
clone_size: NA
j_call: TRBJ1-3
cdr3_nt: TGTGCCAGCAGCTTAGCTCCTCCAAAGGGGGACCCTGGAAACACCATATATTTT
cdr3_aa: CASSLAPPKGDPGNTIYF

v_call: TRBV12-3/TRBV12-4
d_call: NA
clone_size: few
j_call: TRBJ1-5
cdr3_nt: TGTGCCAGCAGTTTCGGGGGCAGGCAGCCCCAGCATTTT
cdr3_aa: CASSFGGRQPQHF

v_call: TRBV6-2/TRBV6-3
d_call: TRBD2
clone_size: NA
j_call: TRBJ2-1
cdr3_nt: TGTGCCAGCAGTTACTCGACTAGCGGGCTTAACAATGAGCAGTTCTTC
cdr3_aa: CASSYSTSGLNNEQFF

v_call: TRBV10-3
d_call: TRBD1
clone_size: NA
j_call: TRBJ1-2
cdr3_nt: TGTGCCATCAGCCAAGGACAGGATGGCTACACCTTC
cdr3_aa: CAISQGQDGYTF